What follows is one TCR beta chain and its context. The antigen is unknown. The junction does not match germline at one end; this may be a read error. This entry is derived from a study of Ad26.COV2.S vaccination and SARS-CoV-2 variants. Looking at the study overall: Donor allocation was to the COV1001 Ad26.COV2.S trial arm.

Germline V gene lookup returns CDR1 SGHTA and CDR2 FQGNSA. This CDR3 is 14 amino acids long. Regarding treatment: roughly 19 received Ad26.COV2.S at low or high dose, single or two shots; several received placebo; per-sample allocation not given. Collection of samples fell on day 63 after the first vaccine or placebo injection. The repertoire was sequenced with immunoSEQ multiplex PCR; TCRdb's copy has only in-frame clones and lacks some. The sample lists hundreds of thousands of clones, roughly 89% occurring once. Findings of the study overall: Non-spike TCR breadth showed similarity between vaccine and placebo recipients. Recipients given vaccine exceeded placebo recipients in spike-specific TCR breadth. TCR breadth and depth analyses may have underestimated total T cell responses.

Sequenced here: peripheral blood, sampled in a trial of Ad26.COV2.S vaccine versus placebo. The genes are TRBV7-2 and TRBJ2-1; the D is unclear. This receptor was obtained from a person aged 18 to 59 who received the Ad26.COV2.S COVID-19 vaccine or a placebo. CDR3 in DNA: TGTGCCAGCAGTTTGTGGGTAGAAGCCGCCGTCGGAATCTTC. Translating it yields CASSLWVEAAVGIF.